The 23 T cell receptor beta chains reported below all come from one sample, sequenced in a study of OX40 agonist ivuxolimab in advanced cancers. Profiling relied on immunoSEQ multiplex PCR, and the TCRdb table lists in-frame clones only, not all of them. Of tens of thousands of clones listed, approximately 89% are singletons. The sequences come from CD4+ or CD8+ T cells sorted from blood, collected in a trial of the OX40 agonist ivuxolimab. The receptors were gathered from an adult with an advanced solid tumor such as melanoma, head and neck, liver or kidney cancer.

V is TRBV7-9 and J is TRBJ2-3; possibly TRBD2 for D (5 bases). In germline, CDR1 is SEHNR, CDR2 FQNEAQ (reference sequence). Trimming removed 5 bases at V and 2 bases at J, with 8 bases between. The CDR3 loop spans 13 amino acids. The CDR3 coding sequence is TGTGCCAGCAGCCGGGATTTCACAGATACGCAGTATTTT. Protein: CASSRDFTDTQYF.

The gene calls are TRBV4-1 and TRBJ2-7; TRBD1 agrees at 11 bases. Germline CDR1 and CDR2: MGHRA and YSYEKL. Trimming cost V 4 bases and J 7 bases; bases outside gene matches: 12. This CDR3 contains 16 residues. The CDR3 DNA reads TGCGCCAGCAGCCGAGGACAGGGGGCTCTAACTGTTGAGCAGTACTTC. Its protein product is CASSRGQGALTVEQYF.

The chain is built from TRBV29-1 and TRBJ1-2; a weak D match, TRBD1 (5 bases). The germline CDR1 and CDR2 sequences are SQVTM and ANQGSEA. V lost 4 bases and J 5 bases, leaving 11 bases between the germline ends. The CDR3 extends over 12 amino acids. CDR3 sequence (DNA): TGCAGCGTTGGGGACCCTAGATATGGCTACACCTTC. Residues: CSVGDPRYGYTF.

The chain is built from TRBV5-1 and TRBJ2-2, with D tentatively TRBD2 (5 bases). V was clipped by 0 bases and J by 4 bases, with 10 bases between them. CDR3 length: 15 amino acids. CDR1 is SGHRS, CDR2 YFSETQ, per germline. CDR3 bases: TGCGCCAGCAGCTTGGGCCTCCGGGGCACCGGGGAGCTGTTTTTT. It specifies CASSLGLRGTGELFF. The full variable domain, with the rest looked up from reference TRBV5-1 and TRBJ2-2, is KAGVTQTPRYLIKTRGQQVTLSCSPISGHRSVSWYQQTPGQGLQFLFEYFSETQRNKGNFPGRFSGRQFSNSRSEMNVSTLELGDSALYLCASSLGLRGTGELFFGEGSRLTVL.

The J gene is TRBJ2-5, the V gene TRBV5-5; 9 nucleotides line up with TRBD1. Germline CDR1 SGHKS, CDR2 YYEKEE (reference sequence). The CDR3 loop spans 15 amino acids. The ends lost 4 bases at V and 5 bases at J; junction bases unmatched: 9. CDR3 region: CASSRGDRESETQYF. The CDR3 coding sequence is TGTGCCAGCAGCAGAGGGGACAGGGAAAGTGAGACCCAGTACTTC.

This clone was seen once. The V call is TRBV5-6, the J call TRBJ1-6; D not certain. Germline lookup yields CDR1 SGHDT and CDR2 YYEEEE. This CDR3 region has 14 residues. The V end was cut by 4 bases, the J end by 5 bases, with 10 bases between. The CDR3 reads CASSAQTNNSPLHF. The CDR3 DNA follows: TGTGCCAGCAGCGCCCAGACTAATAATTCACCCCTCCACTTT.

The chain couples TRBV28 to TRBJ2-6, with a weak D call TRBD2 (6 bases). CDR1 and CDR2 from the germline V gene are MDHEN and SYDVKM. The germline V and J ends were trimmed by 11 bases and 2 bases, with 19 bases remaining between them. This CDR3 contains 16 residues. In nucleotides, the CDR3 is TGTGCCTCAAAGGCGGGATCTTTAGCTGGGGCCAACGTCCTGACTTTC. Translated: CASKAGSLAGANVLTF.

The V and J genes are TRBV23-1 and TRBJ2-7; TRBD1 agrees at 7 bases. TRBV23-1 falls under the ORF class, with uncertain function. V lost 3 bases, J lost 0 bases, and 20 bases stayed unmatched. The CDR3 extends over 20 amino acids. CDR3 in DNA: TGCGCCAGCAGTCACTTACCGGGACAGTTCGGCGATGGGCACTCCTACGAGCAGTACTTC. Translated, it gives CASSHLPGQFGDGHSYEQYF.

There are a few counts of this clone. The chain combines TRBV4-3 with TRBJ2-7; D is tentatively TRBD1 or TRBD2 (5 bases each). CDR1 is LGHNA and CDR2 is YSLEER in the germline V gene. The CDR3 length is 15 residues. The V and J ends lost 0 bases and 4 bases respectively, with 13 bases between them. In DNA, the CDR3 is TGCGCCAGCAGCCAAGATAGGGGCGGAGGATACGAGCAGTACTTC. Its protein is CASSQDRGGGYEQYF.

The chain is built from TRBV30 and TRBJ1-2; a weak D match, TRBD1 (5 bases). Trimming pared 0 bases from V and 4 bases from J, leaving 18 bases between. The V gene's germline CDR1 is GTSNPN and CDR2 SVGIG (reference sequence). This CDR3 region has 16 residues. The CDR3 region is CAWSVSGATGGYGYTF. The CDR3 bases are TGTGCCTGGAGTGTTTCCGGGGCCACGGGGGGCTATGGCTACACCTTC.

V gene TRBV7-7 combines with J gene TRBJ1-4; 8 bases align to TRBD1. V shed 5 bases and J 5 bases; nucleotides not matched to a gene: 19. The CDR3 runs 19 residues. Germline V gene data show CDR1 as SSHAT and CDR2 as FNYEAQ (reference sequence). DNA for the CDR3: TGTGCCAGCAGCCCCGGACAGGGTAGTATGACGAAGAGGAATGAAAAACTGTTTTTT. Translating it yields CASSPGQGSMTKRNEKLFF. The full variable domain, in which reference TRBV7-7 and TRBJ1-4 provide the parts outside the CDR3, is GAGVSQSPRYKVTKRGQDVTLRCDPISSHATLYWYQQALGQGPEFLTYFNYEAQPDKSGLPSDRFSAERPEGSISTLTIQRTEQRDSAMYRCASSPGQGSMTKRNEKLFFGSGTQLSVL.

The chain combines TRBV2 with TRBJ2-7; D is ambiguous. This CDR3 comprises 14 residues. Germline CDR1 and CDR2: SNHLY and FYNNEI. Trimming removed 6 bases from V and 3 bases from J, with 15 bases in between. The DNA for the CDR3 is TGTGCCAGCAGGGGCCTTCCAAATATCTACGAGCAGTACTTC. Translated: CASRGLPNIYEQYF.

This clone was counted once. V usage is TRBV7-3 and J usage is TRBJ1-3; 7 bases align to TRBD1. The CDR3 is 13 amino acids. CDR1 is SGHTA and CDR2 is FQGTGA in the germline V gene. With 8 bases clipped from V and 0 bases from J, the junction kept 1 base outside the gene matches. CDR3 coding DNA: TGTGCCAGCGGGACAGCCTCTGGAAACACCATATATTTT. It codes for CASGTASGNTIYF.

This clone was counted only a few times. The chain is built from TRBV14 and TRBJ2-1, with a weak D call TRBD2 (6 bases). Trimming removed 3 bases at V and 10 bases at J, with 19 bases between. The germline V gene has CDR1 SGHDN and CDR2 FVKESK. The length of the CDR3 is 15 residues. CDR3 bases: TGTGCCAGCAGCCAGAGGGGAGGCGGGTACCACGAGCAGTTCTTC. This sequence encodes CASSQRGGGYHEQFF.

The chain joins TRBV5-1 to TRBJ2-5; D is possibly TRBD2 (6 bases). Germline V lookup: CDR1 SGHRS, CDR2 YFSETQ. The CDR3 contains 14 residues. V was shortened by 6 bases and J by 4 bases, with 16 bases between the two germline ends. DNA for the CDR3: TGCGCCAGCACCCCCGGCGGGGTCGTAGAGACCCAGTACTTC. Amino acid sequence: CASTPGGVVETQYF.

The CDR3 DNA follows: TGCAGCGTTGAAGACATCCGGACTAGCGGCGCGTCAAAAAACATTCAGTACTTC. It specifies CSVEDIRTSGASKNIQYF. The J gene is TRBJ2-4, the V gene TRBV29-1; 10 positions match TRBD2. The CDR3 is made up of 18 amino acids. Looked up from germline, CDR1 is SQVTM and CDR2 is ANQGSEA. J lost 4 bases, V lost 0 bases, and 12 bases had no gene match.

This sequence joins TRBV10-3 and TRBJ2-3; the match to TRBD2 covers 11 bases. This CDR3 spans 15 amino acids. The V segment lost 10 bases and the J segment 4 bases; nucleotides outside the gene matches: 10. Germline lookup yields CDR1 ENHRY and CDR2 SYGVKD. CDR3 protein: CATRPPGLAADTQYF. In DNA form, the CDR3 reads TGTGCCACTCGGCCCCCGGGACTAGCGGCAGATACGCAGTATTTT.

V and J are TRBV19 and TRBJ2-2; 12 nucleotides match TRBD2. CDR1 and CDR2 (germline): LNHDA, SQIVND (reference sequence). After removal of 7 bases from V and 4 bases from J, the junction contained 4 bases not matched to a gene. The CDR3 contains 15 residues. CDR3 protein: CASNPLAGGTGELFF. CDR3 bases: TGTGCCAGTAACCCACTAGCGGGAGGCACCGGGGAGCTGTTTTTT.

In its sample, this clone was seen once. The J gene is TRBJ2-1, the V gene TRBV2, with 15 bases identical to TRBD2. J gave up 12 bases and V 6 bases, and 6 bases lay outside the gene matches. The CDR3 has 14 residues. Germline CDR1 reads SNHLY; CDR2 reads FYNNEI. This CDR3 is CASRGTSGRKVQFF. CDR3 DNA: TGTGCCAGCAGGGGGACTAGCGGGAGGAAGGTGCAGTTCTTC. Full variable domain (missing parts from reference TRBV2 and TRBJ2-1): EPEVTQTPSHQVTQMGQEVILRCVPISNHLYFYWYRQILGQKVEFLVSFYNNEISEKSEIFDDQFSVERPDGSNFTLKIRSTKLEDSAMYFCASRGTSGRKVQFFGPGTRLTVL.

The chain employs TRBV6-1 and TRBJ2-6; TRBD2 is a possible D gene (5 bases). Germline V lookup: CDR1 MNHNS, CDR2 SASEGT. The CDR3 is 15 residues long. Trimming took off 6 bases at V and 4 bases at J, with 13 bases between the two ends. CDR3 in DNA: TGTGCCAGCAGCCTCGAGGGTGCGGGGGCCAACGTCCTGACTTTC. Residues: CASSLEGAGANVLTF.

This clone showed up just a few times. The genes are TRBV9 and TRBJ2-1; possibly TRBD1 or TRBD2 for D (5 bases each). Germline V gives CDR1 SGDLS, CDR2 YYNGEE. There are 16 residues in the CDR3. The ends were cut back, 3 bases at V and 8 bases at J, with 21 bases in the middle. The chain's CDR3 is CASSASRGPRADEQFF. The CDR3 DNA follows: TGTGCCAGCAGCGCGAGTAGGGGCCCGAGGGCAGATGAGCAGTTCTTC.

This clone was seen a single time. The chain couples TRBV28 to TRBJ1-1, with D unresolved. Trimming left V 4 bases short and J 4 bases short, with 16 bases between. CDR3 length: 15 residues. CDR1 and CDR2 (germline): MDHEN, SYDVKM. The CDR3 sequence: CASSSLPGLGTEAFF. The CDR3 nucleotides are TGTGCCAGCAGTTCGCTACCGGGGTTGGGCACTGAAGCTTTCTTT.

The J gene is TRBJ2-3, the V gene TRBV7-2; tentative D call: TRBD1 (6 bases). The CDR3 is made up of 15 amino acids. CDR1 is SGHTA, CDR2 FQGNSA, per germline. Trimming removed 4 bases from V and 6 bases from J, with 17 bases in between. CDR3 coding DNA: TGTGCCAGCAGCTCCCATAGCACAGGGATGGATACGCAGTATTTT. The encoded protein is CASSSHSTGMDTQYF. The complete variable domain, with remaining parts taken from reference TRBV7-2 and TRBJ2-3, reads GAGVSQSPSNKVTEKGKDVELRCDPISGHTALYWYRQSLGQGLEFLIYFQGNSAPDKSGLPSDRFSAERTGGSVSTLTIQRTQQEDSAVYLCASSSHSTGMDTQYFGPGTRLTVL.